These 5 T cell receptor beta chains came from one sample sequenced in a study of shared clonotypes between healthy human individuals. Profiled with immunoSEQ multiplex PCR; TCRdb holds only in-frame clones, not every one. Among roughly 2,300,000 clones listed, just under 95% were seen once. Sequenced material: naive CD4+ T cells from PBMCs. As for subset: CD45RA+ positively selected. The receptors originated from a man aged 18 to 35 in good health. Some clones in this sample may be carry-over from other donors' samples.

The genes are TRBV6-5 and TRBJ1-2, with a tentative D call TRBD1 (6 bases). CDR3 length: 15 residues. The germline V gene has CDR1 MNHEY and CDR2 SVGAGI. Between the trimmed V and J ends, which lost 5 bases and 2 bases, there was a span of 15 bases. This CDR3 is CASSPRGGGNYGYTF. CDR3 nucleotide sequence: TGTGCCAGCAGTCCGAGGGGAGGGGGGAACTATGGCTACACCTTC.

As for this clone: In the same sample, other DNA sequences code for this CDR3. The chain has TRBV5-1 and TRBJ1-3; no reliable D call. V shed 2 bases and J shed 1 base, with 10 bases lying between them. Germline CDR1 is SGHRS and CDR2 is YFSETQ. The CDR3 runs to 15 residues. The CDR3 region is CASSLDTGSGNTIYF. The CDR3 region has the DNA TGCGCCAGCAGCTTAGACACGGGGTCTGGAAACACCATATATTTT.

V and J are TRBV6-1 and TRBJ1-1, with D tentatively TRBD1 (5 bases). CDR1 is MNHNS, CDR2 SASEGT, per germline. The CDR3 loop spans 12 amino acids. Trimming shortened V by 3 bases and J by 6 bases, and 8 bases separated the two germline ends. The CDR3 spells CASSDRGSEAFF. In DNA form, the CDR3 reads TGTGCCAGCAGTGATCGGGGGTCTGAAGCTTTCTTT.

J is TRBJ1-2 and V is TRBV25-1, with 7 bases lining up with TRBD1. The CDR3 loop spans 13 amino acids. Germline V gives CDR1 MGHDK, CDR2 SYGVNS. The junction had 10 bases not matched to a gene; V was cut back by 7 bases and J by 8 bases. The CDR3 bases are TGTGCCAGCACCAGACAGGGATTCGAAGGCTACACCTTC. Amino acids: CASTRQGFEGYTF.

The chain links TRBV5-4 to TRBJ2-7, with 11 bases lining up with TRBD1. The germline CDR1 and CDR2 sequences are SGHNT and YYREEE (reference sequence). V dropped 4 bases and J dropped 6; count of bases not matched to a gene: 6. The CDR3 is 14 residues long. Written as DNA, the CDR3 is TGTGCCAGCAGCGCCCGGGACAGGGGGTCCGAGCAGTACTTC. Translating gives CASSARDRGSEQYF.